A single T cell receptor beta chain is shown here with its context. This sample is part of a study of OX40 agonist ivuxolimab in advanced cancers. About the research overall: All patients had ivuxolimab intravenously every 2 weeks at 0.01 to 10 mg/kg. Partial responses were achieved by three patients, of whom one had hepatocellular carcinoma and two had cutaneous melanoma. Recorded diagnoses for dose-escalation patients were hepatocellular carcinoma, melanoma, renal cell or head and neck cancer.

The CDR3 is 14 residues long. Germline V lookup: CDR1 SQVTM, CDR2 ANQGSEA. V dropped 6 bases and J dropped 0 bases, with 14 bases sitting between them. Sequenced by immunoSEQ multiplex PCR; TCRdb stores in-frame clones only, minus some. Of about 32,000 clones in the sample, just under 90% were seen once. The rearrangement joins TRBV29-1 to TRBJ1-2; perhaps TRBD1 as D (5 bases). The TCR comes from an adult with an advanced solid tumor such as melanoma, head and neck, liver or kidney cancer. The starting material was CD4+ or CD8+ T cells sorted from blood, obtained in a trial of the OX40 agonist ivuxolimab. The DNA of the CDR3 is TGCAGCGTGGGGGGGACCGCAACTAACTATGGCTACACCTTC. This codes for CSVGGTATNYGYTF.